Here is one TCR beta chain with its context. These data belong to a study of T cell responses to AZD1222 COVID-19 vaccine. Germline lookup yields CDR1 SGHRS and CDR2 YFSETQ. The V end was cut by 6 bases, the J end by 2 bases, with 14 bases between. This CDR3 is built from 15 residues. Produced via immunoSEQ multiplex PCR; TCRdb's table is partial and in-frame only. The table lists approximately 100,000 clones, over 75% of them singletons. This sample comprised peripheral blood, obtained on day 0 of AZD1222 vaccination. This TCR was recovered from an adult in good health. This chain joins TRBV5-1 and TRBJ2-2; D perhaps matches TRBD2 (5 bases). CDR3 loop: CASTPRGPNTGELFF. In DNA, the CDR3 is TGCGCCAGCACCCCACGAGGGCCCAACACCGGGGAGCTGTTTTTT.